This T cell receptor beta chain came from a study of T cell changes during pregnancy in multiple sclerosis. Germline CDR1 is SGHTA and CDR2 is FQGNSA. The CDR3 sequence is 15 residues long. The V segment lost 7 bases and the J segment 7 bases; nucleotides outside the gene matches: 7. The table came from immunoSEQ multiplex PCR; TCRdb's copy has only in-frame clones and leaves some out. The top ten hold 0.61% of the sample, which has about 50,000 clones, around 90% seen once. The clonotype comes from a female donor in good health, enrolled as a control in a pregnancy study. The chain joins TRBV7-2 to TRBJ1-6; 10 bases map to TRBD1. This specimen was CD4+ T cells from peripheral blood mononuclear cells, taken after pregnancy. DNA for the CDR3: TGTGCCAGCACCCGGGGGACAGGGGTGAATTCACCCCTCCACTTT. Amino acid sequence: CASTRGTGVNSPLHF. The whole variable domain, filled in from reference TRBV7-2 and TRBJ1-6, reads GAGVSQSPSNKVTEKGKDVELRCDPISGHTALYWYRQSLGQGLEFLIYFQGNSAPDKSGLPSDRFSAERTGGSVSTLTIQRTQQEDSAVYLCASTRGTGVNSPLHFGNGTRLTVT.